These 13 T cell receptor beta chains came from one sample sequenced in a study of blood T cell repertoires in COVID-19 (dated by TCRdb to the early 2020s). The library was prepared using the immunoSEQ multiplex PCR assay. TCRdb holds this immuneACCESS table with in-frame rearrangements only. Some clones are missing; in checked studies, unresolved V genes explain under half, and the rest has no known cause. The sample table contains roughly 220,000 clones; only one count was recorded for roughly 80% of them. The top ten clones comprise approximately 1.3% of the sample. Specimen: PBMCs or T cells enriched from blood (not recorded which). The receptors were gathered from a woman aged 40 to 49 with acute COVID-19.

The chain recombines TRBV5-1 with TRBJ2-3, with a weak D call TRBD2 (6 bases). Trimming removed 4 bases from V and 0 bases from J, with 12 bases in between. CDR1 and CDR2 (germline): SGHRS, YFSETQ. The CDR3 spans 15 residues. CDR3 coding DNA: TGCGCCAGCAGCACCCGCGGGGCGAGCACAGATACGCAGTATTTT. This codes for CASSTRGASTDTQYF.

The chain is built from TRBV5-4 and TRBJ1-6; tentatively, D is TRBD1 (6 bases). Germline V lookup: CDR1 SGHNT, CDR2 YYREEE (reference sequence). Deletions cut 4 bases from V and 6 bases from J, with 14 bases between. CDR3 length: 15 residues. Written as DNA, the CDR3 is TGTGCCAGCAGCCCGACAGGATTTTCTAATTCACCCCTCCACTTT. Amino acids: CASSPTGFSNSPLHF.

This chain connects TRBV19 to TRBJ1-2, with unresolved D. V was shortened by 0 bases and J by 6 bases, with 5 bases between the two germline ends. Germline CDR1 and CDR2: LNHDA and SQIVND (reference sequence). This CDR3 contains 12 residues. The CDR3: CASSIDGNGYTF. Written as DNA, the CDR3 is TGTGCCAGTAGTATAGACGGGAATGGCTACACCTTC.

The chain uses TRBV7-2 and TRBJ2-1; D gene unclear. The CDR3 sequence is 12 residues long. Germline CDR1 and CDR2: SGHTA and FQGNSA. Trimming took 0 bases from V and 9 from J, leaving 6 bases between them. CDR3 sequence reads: CASSLATGEQFF. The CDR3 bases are TGTGCCAGCAGCTTAGCTACGGGTGAGCAGTTCTTC.

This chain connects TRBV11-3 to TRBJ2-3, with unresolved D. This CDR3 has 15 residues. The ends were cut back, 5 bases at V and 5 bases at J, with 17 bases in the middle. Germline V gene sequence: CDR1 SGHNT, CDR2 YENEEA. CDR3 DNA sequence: TGTGCCAGCAGCCCCGCCCCCTCCCCTAGAGATACGCAGTATTTT. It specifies CASSPAPSPRDTQYF.

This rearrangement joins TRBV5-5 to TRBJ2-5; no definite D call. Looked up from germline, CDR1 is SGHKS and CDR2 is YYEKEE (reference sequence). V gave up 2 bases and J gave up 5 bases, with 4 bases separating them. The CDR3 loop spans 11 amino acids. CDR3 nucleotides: TGTGCCAGCAGCTTCCGGGAGACCCAGTACTTC. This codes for CASSFRETQYF. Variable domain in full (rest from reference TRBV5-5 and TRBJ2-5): DAGVTQSPTHLIKTRGQQVTLRCSPISGHKSVSWYQQVLGQGPQFIFQYYEKEERGRGNFPDRFSARQFPNYSSELNVNALLLGDSALYLCASSFRETQYFGPGTRLLVL.

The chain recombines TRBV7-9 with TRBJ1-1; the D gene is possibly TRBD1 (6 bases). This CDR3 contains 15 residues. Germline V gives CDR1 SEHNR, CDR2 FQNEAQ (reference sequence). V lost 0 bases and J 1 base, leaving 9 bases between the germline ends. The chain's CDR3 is CASSLATGRNTEAFF. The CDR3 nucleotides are TGTGCCAGCAGCTTAGCTACAGGGAGGAACACTGAAGCTTTCTTT.

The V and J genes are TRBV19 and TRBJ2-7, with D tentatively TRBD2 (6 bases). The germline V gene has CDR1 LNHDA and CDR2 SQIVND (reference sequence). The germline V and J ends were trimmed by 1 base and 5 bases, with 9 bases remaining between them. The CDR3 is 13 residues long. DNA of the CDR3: TGTGCCAGTAGTATAGGGGGAGGCGACGAGCAGTACTTC. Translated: CASSIGGGDEQYF.

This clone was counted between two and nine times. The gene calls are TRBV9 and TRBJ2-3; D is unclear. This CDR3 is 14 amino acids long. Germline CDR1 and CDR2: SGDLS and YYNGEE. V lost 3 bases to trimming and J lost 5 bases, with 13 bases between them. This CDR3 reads CASSGVLTGDTQYF. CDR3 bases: TGTGCCAGCAGCGGAGTCCTAACGGGAGATACGCAGTATTTT. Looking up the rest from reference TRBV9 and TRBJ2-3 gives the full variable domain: DSGVTQTPKHLITATGQRVTLRCSPRSGDLSVYWYQQSLDQGLQFLIQYYNGEERAKGNILERFSAQQFPDLHSELNLSSLELGDSALYFCASSGVLTGDTQYFGPGTRLTVL.

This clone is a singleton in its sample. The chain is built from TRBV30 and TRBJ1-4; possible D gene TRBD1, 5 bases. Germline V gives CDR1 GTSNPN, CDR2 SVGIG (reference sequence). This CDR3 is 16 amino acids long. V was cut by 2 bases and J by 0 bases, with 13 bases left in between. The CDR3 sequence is CAWSKGAPATNEKLFF. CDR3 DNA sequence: TGTGCCTGGAGTAAAGGGGCCCCGGCAACTAATGAAAAACTGTTTTTT. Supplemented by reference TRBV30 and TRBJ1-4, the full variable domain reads SQTIHQWPATLVQPVGSPLSLECTVEGTSNPNLYWYRQAAGRGLQLLFYSVGIGQISSEVPQNLSASRPQDRQFILSSKKLLLSDSGFYLCAWSKGAPATNEKLFFGSGTQLSVL.

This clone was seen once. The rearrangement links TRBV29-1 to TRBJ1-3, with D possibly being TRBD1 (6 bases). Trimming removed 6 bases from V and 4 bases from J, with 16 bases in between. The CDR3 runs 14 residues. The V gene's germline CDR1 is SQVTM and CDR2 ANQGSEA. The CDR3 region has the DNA TGCAGCGTCGTACCACCGGGACACGGAAACACCATATATTTT. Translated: CSVVPPGHGNTIYF.

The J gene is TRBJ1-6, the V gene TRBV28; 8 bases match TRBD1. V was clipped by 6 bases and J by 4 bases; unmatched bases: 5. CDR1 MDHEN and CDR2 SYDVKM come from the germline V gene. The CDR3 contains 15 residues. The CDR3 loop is CASSPGTGYNSPLHF. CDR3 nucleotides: TGTGCCAGCAGCCCCGGGACAGGATATAATTCACCCCTCCACTTT. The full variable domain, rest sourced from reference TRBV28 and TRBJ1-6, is DVKVTQSSRYLVKRTGEKVFLECVQDMDHENMFWYRQDPGLGLRLIYFSYDVKMKEKGDIPEGYSVSREKKERFSLILESASTNQTSMYLCASSPGTGYNSPLHFGNGTRLTVT.

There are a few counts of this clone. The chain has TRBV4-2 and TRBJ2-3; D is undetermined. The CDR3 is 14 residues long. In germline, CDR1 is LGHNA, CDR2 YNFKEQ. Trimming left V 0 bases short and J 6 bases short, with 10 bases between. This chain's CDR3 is CASSQDSVGDTQYF. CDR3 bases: TGTGCCAGCAGCCAAGATTCGGTCGGGGATACGCAGTATTTT.